Below are 27 T cell receptor beta chains sequenced from a single sample in a study of T-cell memory formation after mild COVID-19. MiXCR was run by TCRdb on the 5' RACE reads, yielding one entry per CDR3 protein. The data show about 350,000 distinct CDR3 sequences, with 20% to 25% seen just once and 21% held by the top ten. The sample taken for sequencing was PBMCs or a T cell subset sorted from them (not recorded which). Receptor source: a man aged 18-30 years who had mild COVID-19 (a few samples of this study predate the infection). Cell type and time point are not known.

This clonotype was counted only a few times. The chain uses TRBV6-5 and TRBJ2-2; D is perhaps TRBD1 (6 bases). The germline gives CDR1 MNHEY, CDR2 SVGAGI. V shed 9 bases and J shed 4 bases, with 15 bases lying between them. This CDR3 is built from 14 residues. CDR3 DNA: TGTGCCAGTCTCGACAGGTCGGGCACCGGGGAGCTGTTTTTT. It is translated as CASLDRSGTGELFF.

This clonotype showed up just a few times. This chain connects TRBV5-1 to TRBJ1-2; 10 nucleotides align to TRBD1. CDR3 length equals 15 residues. CDR1 and CDR2 from the germline V gene are SGHRS and YFSETQ. V lost 4 bases to trimming and J lost 6 bases; unmatched junction nucleotides: 9. The CDR3 is CASSAGQGTLDGYTF. The DNA for the CDR3 is TGCGCCAGCAGCGCGGGACAGGGGACCCTGGATGGCTACACCTTC.

This clonotype occurred a few times. The rearrangement uses TRBV5-1 and TRBJ2-6; tentatively, D is TRBD1 (5 bases). Trimming cost V 2 bases and J 4 bases, with 10 bases left between them. Germline CDR1 reads SGHRS; CDR2 reads YFSETQ. The CDR3 has 15 amino acids. The CDR3 sequence: CASSFKGSGANVLTF. The CDR3 nucleotides are TGCGCCAGCAGCTTTAAGGGGTCAGGGGCCAACGTCCTGACTTTC.

This clonotype was picked up a small number of times. This chain joins TRBV7-2 and TRBJ1-2; D is unclear. The V gene lost 5 bases and the J gene lost 4 bases, with 14 bases spanning the gap. Germline V lookup: CDR1 SGHTA, CDR2 FQGNSA. There are 14 residues in the CDR3. The chain's CDR3 is CASSAQEGRYGYTF. The CDR3 DNA reads TGTGCCAGCAGCGCCCAGGAGGGCCGCTATGGCTACACCTTC. The whole variable domain, remainder taken from reference TRBV7-2 and TRBJ1-2, is GAGVSQSPSNKVTEKGKDVELRCDPISGHTALYWYRQSLGQGLEFLIYFQGNSAPDKSGLPSDRFSAERTGGSVSTLTIQRTQQEDSAVYLCASSAQEGRYGYTFGSGTRLTVV.

The genes are TRBV2 and TRBJ2-3; no clear D. The CDR3 length is 15 residues. Germline V lookup: CDR1 SNHLY, CDR2 FYNNEI. Trimming took 6 bases from V and 0 from J, leaving 13 bases between them. CDR3 nucleotides: TGTGCCAGCAGCGGACGCACAGCTAGCACAGATACGCAGTATTTT. The encoded protein is CASSGRTASTDTQYF.

This sequence joins TRBV5-1 and TRBJ2-7; unclear D gene. The germline V gene has CDR1 SGHRS and CDR2 YFSETQ. The length of the CDR3 is 14 residues. V was shortened by 1 base and J by 7 bases, with 15 bases between the two germline ends. This chain's CDR3 is CASSLPGTPKEQYF. Here the CDR3 DNA reads TGCGCCAGCAGCTTGCCAGGTACCCCTAAGGAGCAGTACTTC.

V and J are TRBV7-2 and TRBJ1-1; D might be TRBD1 (5 bases). The germline gives CDR1 SGHTA, CDR2 FQGNSA. The CDR3 consists of 14 residues. Trimming removed 4 bases at V and 1 base at J, with 10 bases between. The CDR3 DNA sequence: TGTGCCAGCAGCTATGACGGACAGAACACTGAAGCTTTCTTT. Amino acids: CASSYDGQNTEAFF.

This clonotype was seen more than once but under ten times. The rearrangement joins TRBV15 to TRBJ2-7; D gene ambiguous. Trimming took off 5 bases at V and 0 bases at J, with 5 bases between the two ends. Germline CDR1 and CDR2: LNHNV and YYDKDF (reference sequence). The length of the CDR3 is 12 residues. The DNA of the CDR3 is TGTGCCACCAGCGGTAGCTCCTACGAGCAGTACTTC. This gives the protein CATSGSSYEQYF.

This clonotype occurred once. This sequence joins TRBV14 and TRBJ1-2; tentative D call: TRBD1 (6 bases). Germline CDR1 reads SGHDN; CDR2 reads FVKESK. The CDR3 is 17 residues long. V lost 4 bases and J lost 4, with 22 bases in between. CDR3 sequence: CASSPKQGSTVVYGYTF. The CDR3 DNA reads as TGTGCCAGCAGCCCGAAACAGGGCTCGACTGTGGTCTATGGCTACACCTTC.

The chain combines TRBV5-6 with TRBJ2-7, with no clear D. The CDR3 runs to 15 residues. V was clipped by 0 bases and J by 8 bases, with 18 bases between them. Per germline, CDR1 SGHDT and CDR2 YYEEEE. CDR3 sequence (DNA): TGTGCCAGCAGCTTGGGCCCCCCCGGGTCTCAAAAGCAGTACGTC. It specifies CASSLGPPGSQKQYV.

The rearrangement links TRBV6-2 or TRBV6-3 to TRBJ1-2; D remains ambiguous. V was clipped by 0 bases and J by 8 bases, with 13 bases between them. The germline V gene has CDR1 MNHEY and CDR2 SVGEGT. There are 14 residues in the CDR3. The CDR3 coding sequence is TGTGCCAGCAGTTACTCCGGCTTTCGTGGGGGCTACACCTTC. This encodes CASSYSGFRGGYTF.

The chain has TRBV12-3 or TRBV12-4 and TRBJ1-6; a weak D match, TRBD1 (5 bases). The CDR3 contains 13 residues. Trimming cost V 6 bases and J 5 bases, with 8 bases left between them. The CDR3 bases are TGTGCCAGCAGGACAGCGGATAATTCACCCCTCCACTTT. Translation: CASRTADNSPLHF.

This rearrangement joins TRBV5-5 to TRBJ2-7, with unresolved D. Germline values: CDR1 SGHKS, CDR2 YYEKEE (reference sequence). V lost 2 bases and J lost 4, with 10 bases in between. CDR3 length: 13 residues. Written as DNA, the CDR3 is TGTGCCAGCAGCTTTAAGGGAATTTACGAGCAGTACGTC. Translating it yields CASSFKGIYEQYV.

This clonotype was counted only a few times. The DNA for the CDR3 is TGTGCCAGCAGTGAGGGCGGGGAGGGGTTGCAGCCCCAGCATTTT. This sequence encodes CASSEGGEGLQPQHF. The J gene is TRBJ1-5, the V gene TRBV2, with TRBD1 as a possible D gene (5 bases). The V end was cut by 3 bases, the J end by 7 bases, with 16 bases between. The CDR3 is 15 amino acids. Germline CDR1 is SNHLY and CDR2 is FYNNEI.

The rearrangement links TRBV4-1 to TRBJ2-2, with D possibly matching TRBD2 (5 bases). The CDR3 runs 17 residues. The germline V gene has CDR1 MGHRA and CDR2 YSYEKL. The V end lost 4 bases, the J end lost 3 bases, and 18 bases lay between the germline ends. This chain's CDR3 is CASSPSPPGTYTGELFF. The CDR3 DNA reads as TGCGCCAGCAGCCCGAGCCCCCCGGGAACCTACACCGGGGAGCTGTTTTTT.

This clonotype has a count of ten or more. The rearrangement uses TRBV3-1 and TRBJ2-1, with 11 bases aligning to TRBD2. With V trimmed by 8 bases and J by 6 bases, 3 bases remained unmatched. This CDR3 has 13 amino acids. CDR1 is LGHDT and CDR2 is YNNKEL in the germline V gene (reference sequence). The CDR3 loop is CASSLAGANEQFF. The CDR3 nucleotides read TGTGCCAGCTCACTAGCGGGGGCCAATGAGCAGTTCTTC.

The gene calls are TRBV28 and TRBJ2-1, with TRBD2 matching over 10 bases. The CDR3 is 15 amino acids. CDR1 is MDHEN and CDR2 is SYDVKM in the germline V gene. With 5 bases clipped from V and 5 bases from J, the junction kept 6 bases outside the gene matches. The DNA for the CDR3 is TGTGCCAGCAGTGCCCTAGCGGGGGCCCACAATGAGCAGTTCTTC. Translating it yields CASSALAGAHNEQFF.

This sequence joins TRBV28 and TRBJ1-4, with D possibly matching TRBD1 (5 bases). Looked up from germline, CDR1 is MDHEN and CDR2 is SYDVKM. The CDR3 spans 12 residues. Trimming pared 5 bases from V and 8 bases from J, leaving 9 bases between. DNA for the CDR3: TGTGCCAGCAGTAGATCAGGGGAAAAACTGTTTTTT. Its translation: CASSRSGEKLFF.

This clonotype turned up a few times. V and J are TRBV20-1 and TRBJ2-1; D tentatively reads TRBD1 or TRBD2 (5 bases each). V lost 3 bases and J lost 9, with 21 bases in between. CDR1 and CDR2 (germline): DFQATT, SNEGSKA (reference sequence). The length of the CDR3 is 15 residues. CDR3 amino acids: CSARDKPGVGGEQFF. For the CDR3, the DNA is TGCAGTGCTAGGGATAAACCCGGGGTTGGGGGTGAGCAGTTCTTC.

This clonotype was seen more than once but under ten times. This rearrangement joins TRBV5-1 to TRBJ1-1; weak D call: TRBD1 (5 bases). The V gene lost 9 bases and the J gene lost 3 bases, with 24 bases spanning the gap. The CDR3 consists of 16 residues. In germline, CDR1 is SGHRS, CDR2 YFSETQ. The CDR3 protein is CATSRWGPSRDTEAFF. The CDR3 coding sequence is TGCGCCACCTCGAGATGGGGCCCATCGAGGGACACTGAAGCTTTCTTT.

This clonotype was seen more than once but under ten times. The genes are TRBV29-1 and TRBJ1-1; D is perhaps TRBD1 (5 bases). The CDR3 contains 13 residues. Germline assignment: CDR1 SQVTM and CDR2 ANQGSEA. Trimming stripped 7 bases from V and 3 bases from J, with 15 bases between. This chain's CDR3 is CSAAGREDTEAFF. As DNA, the CDR3 is TGCAGCGCCGCAGGGCGTGAGGACACTGAAGCTTTCTTT.

The chain has TRBV12-3 or TRBV12-4 and TRBJ2-5; TRBD1 agrees at 9 bases. V lost 3 bases and J lost 5; bases outside the gene matches: 4. This CDR3 has 14 amino acids. In DNA form, the CDR3 reads TGTGCCAGCAGTTTTACAGGGGGCATGGAGACCCAGTACTTC. It encodes CASSFTGGMETQYF.

The chain combines TRBV6-5 with TRBJ1-6; a weak D match, TRBD1 (5 bases). V was shortened by 5 bases and J by 6 bases, with 14 bases between the two germline ends. There are 15 residues in the CDR3. Germline lookup yields CDR1 MNHEY and CDR2 SVGAGI. In nucleotides, the CDR3 is TGTGCCAGCAGTCGGTGGTCGGGACCTAATTCACCCCTCCACTTT. Translated: CASSRWSGPNSPLHF.

A few counts support this clonotype. The V gene is TRBV7-9, the J gene TRBJ2-5; tentatively, D is TRBD2 (5 bases). The CDR3 loop spans 12 amino acids. CDR1 is SEHNR, CDR2 FQNEAQ, per germline (reference sequence). V shed 6 bases and J shed 5 bases, with 10 bases lying between them. The chain's CDR3 is CASRERGETQYF. The CDR3 DNA is TGTGCCAGCAGGGAGAGAGGGGAGACCCAGTACTTC.

The rearrangement links TRBV12-3 or TRBV12-4 to TRBJ1-4; 7 positions match TRBD1. The CDR3 consists of 16 residues. V lost 5 bases to trimming and J lost 5 bases; unmatched junction nucleotides: 11. The CDR3 here is CASSGSSGTENEKLFF. The CDR3 DNA is TGTGCCAGCAGTGGGAGCTCCGGGACAGAGAATGAAAAACTGTTTTTT.

A note on this clonotype: A much larger clone differs from this one at a single base, so this may be a read error. The gene calls are TRBV7-2 and TRBJ2-2, with unresolved D. The CDR3 loop spans 14 amino acids. The germline gives CDR1 SGHTA, CDR2 FQGNSA. The CDR3 sequence is CASSIQKYTWELFF. The CDR3 region has the DNA TGTGCCAGCTCCATACAGAAATACACCTGGGAGCTGTTTTTT. Variable domain in full (rest from reference TRBV7-2 and TRBJ2-2): GAGVSQSPSNKVTEKGKDVELRCDPISGHTALYWYRQSLGQGLEFLIYFQGNSAPDKSGLPSDRFSAERTGGSVSTLTIQRTQQEDSAVYLCASSIQKYTWELFFGEGSRLTVL.

The chain has TRBV5-1 and TRBJ2-7; 15 bases align to TRBD2. CDR1 is SGHRS, CDR2 YFSETQ, per germline. The ends lost 4 bases at V and 6 bases at J; junction bases unmatched: 17. The CDR3 consists of 19 residues. Here the CDR3 DNA reads TGCGCCAGCAGCACACTACCGGGACTAGCGGGGGGCCAGATCTCCGAGCAGTACTTC. Its protein product is CASSTLPGLAGGQISEQYF.